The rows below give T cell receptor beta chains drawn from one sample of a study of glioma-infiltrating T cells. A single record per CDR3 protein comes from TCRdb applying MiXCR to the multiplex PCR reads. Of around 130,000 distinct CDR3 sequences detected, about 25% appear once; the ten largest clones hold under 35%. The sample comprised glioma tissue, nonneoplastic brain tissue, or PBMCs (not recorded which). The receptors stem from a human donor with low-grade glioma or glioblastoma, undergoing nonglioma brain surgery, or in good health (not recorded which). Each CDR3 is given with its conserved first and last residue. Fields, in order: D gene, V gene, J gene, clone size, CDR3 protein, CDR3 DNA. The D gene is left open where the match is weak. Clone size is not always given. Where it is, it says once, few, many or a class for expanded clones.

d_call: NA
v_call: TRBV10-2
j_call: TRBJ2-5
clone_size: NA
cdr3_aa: CASAPTSTSRETQYF
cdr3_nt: TGCGCCAGCGCCCCGACTAGTACCTCACGGGAGACCCAGTACTTC

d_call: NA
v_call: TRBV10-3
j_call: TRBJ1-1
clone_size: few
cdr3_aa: CAISESGVWTEAFF
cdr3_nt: TGTGCCATCAGTGAGTCAGGGGTATGGACTGAAGCTTTCTTT

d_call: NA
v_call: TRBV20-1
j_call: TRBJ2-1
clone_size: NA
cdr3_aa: CSALTGDFNDEQFF
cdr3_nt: TGCAGTGCATTGACAGGCGACTTTAACGATGAGCAGTTCTTC

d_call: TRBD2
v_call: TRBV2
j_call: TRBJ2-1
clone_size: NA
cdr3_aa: CASIASWTSGGGGFF
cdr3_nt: TGTGCCAGCATAGCAAGCTGGACTAGCGGGGGGGGAGGCTTCTTC

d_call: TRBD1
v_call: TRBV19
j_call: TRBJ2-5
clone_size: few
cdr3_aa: CATLRTGEETQYF
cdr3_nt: TGTGCCACCCTGCGGACAGGGGAAGAGACCCAGTACTTC

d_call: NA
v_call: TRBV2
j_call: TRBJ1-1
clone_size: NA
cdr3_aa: CASTLGWNTEAFF
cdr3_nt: TGTGCCAGCACCCTGGGCTGGAACACTGAAGCTTTCTTT

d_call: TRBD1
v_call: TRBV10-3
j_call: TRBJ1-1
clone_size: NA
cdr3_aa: CAISNRGGGTEAFF
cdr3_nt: TGTGCCATCAGCAACAGGGGTGGTGGTACTGAAGCTTTCTTT

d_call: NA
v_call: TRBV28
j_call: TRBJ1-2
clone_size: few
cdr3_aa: CASSPGGKDYGYTF
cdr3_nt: TGTGCCAGCAGCCCTGGCGGGAAGGACTATGGCTACACCTTC

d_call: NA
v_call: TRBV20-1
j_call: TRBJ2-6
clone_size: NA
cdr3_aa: CSARGDSGANVLTF
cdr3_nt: TGCAGTGCAAGGGGCGACTCTGGGGCCAACGTCCTGACTTTC

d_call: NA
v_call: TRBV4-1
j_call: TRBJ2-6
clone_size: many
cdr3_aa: CASSLLHSGANVLTF
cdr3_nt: TGCGCCAGCAGCCTATTACACTCTGGGGCCAACGTCCTGACTTTC

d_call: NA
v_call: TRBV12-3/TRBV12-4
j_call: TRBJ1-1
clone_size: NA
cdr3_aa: CASSSQSLFLEAFF
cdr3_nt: TGTGCCAGCAGTTCCCAGTCCTTGTTCCTGGAAGCTTTCTTT

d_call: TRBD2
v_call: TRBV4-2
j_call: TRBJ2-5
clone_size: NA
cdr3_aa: CASSQEPLAGEETQYF
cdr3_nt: TGTGCCAGCAGCCAAGAACCCCTAGCGGGGGAAGAGACCCAGTACTTC

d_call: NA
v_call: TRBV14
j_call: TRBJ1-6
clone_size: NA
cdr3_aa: CASSQSSSYNSPLHF
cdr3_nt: TGTGCCAGCAGCCAATCTAGCTCCTATAATTCACCCCTCCACTTT

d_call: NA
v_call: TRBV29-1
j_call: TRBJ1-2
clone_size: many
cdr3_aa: CSVGPSGLLAAYGYTF
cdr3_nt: TGCAGCGTTGGCCCCTCCGGTCTCCTAGCTGCCTATGGCTACACCTTC

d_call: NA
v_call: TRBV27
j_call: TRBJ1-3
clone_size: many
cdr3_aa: CASGRDGDSGNTIYF
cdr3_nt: TGTGCCAGCGGCCGGGACGGGGACTCTGGAAACACCATATATTTT

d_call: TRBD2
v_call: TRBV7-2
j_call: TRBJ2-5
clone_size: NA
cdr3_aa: CASSLGSLAGGNQETQYF
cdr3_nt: TGTGCCAGCAGCCTGGGGTCGCTAGCGGGGGGGAACCAAGAGACCCAGTACTTC

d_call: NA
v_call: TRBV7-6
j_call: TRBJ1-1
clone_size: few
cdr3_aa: CASSLLDILNTEAFF
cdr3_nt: TGTGCCAGCAGCTTGCTGGACATCCTGAACACTGAAGCTTTCTTT

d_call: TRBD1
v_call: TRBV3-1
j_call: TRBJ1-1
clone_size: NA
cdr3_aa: CASTSGGGWVNTEAFF
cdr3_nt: TGTGCCAGCACTTCGGGAGGGGGCTGGGTGAACACTGAAGCTTTCTTT

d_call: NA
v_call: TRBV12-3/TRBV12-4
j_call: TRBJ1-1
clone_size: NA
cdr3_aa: CASNLGLNTEAFF
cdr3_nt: TGTGCCAGCAATTTAGGCCTGAACACTGAAGCTTTCTTT

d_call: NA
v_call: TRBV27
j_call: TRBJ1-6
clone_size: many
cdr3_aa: CASRVQGFPLHF
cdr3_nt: TGTGCCAGCAGAGTGCAAGGTTTTCCCCTCCACTTT

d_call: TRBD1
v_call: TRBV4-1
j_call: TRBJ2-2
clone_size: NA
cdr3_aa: CASSPLGQGVTGELFF
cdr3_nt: TGCGCCAGCAGCCCCCTGGGGCAGGGGGTGACCGGGGAGCTGTTTTTT

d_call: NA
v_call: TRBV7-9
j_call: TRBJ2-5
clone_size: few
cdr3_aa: CASSAWIQETQYF
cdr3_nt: TGTGCCAGCAGCGCATGGATCCAAGAGACCCAGTACTTC

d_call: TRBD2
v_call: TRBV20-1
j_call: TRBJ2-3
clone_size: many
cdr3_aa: CSAGGTSQTDTQYF
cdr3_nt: TGCAGTGCTGGCGGGACTAGTCAGACAGATACGCAGTATTTT

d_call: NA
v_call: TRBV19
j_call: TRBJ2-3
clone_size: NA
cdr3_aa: CASSTSHLDTQYF
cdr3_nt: TGTGCCAGTAGTACGTCGCACTTGGATACGCAGTATTTT

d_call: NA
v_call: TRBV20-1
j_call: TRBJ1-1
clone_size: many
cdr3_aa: CSAGEAGLGGTEAFF
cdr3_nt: TGCAGTGCTGGGGAGGCAGGACTGGGAGGGACTGAAGCTTTCTTT

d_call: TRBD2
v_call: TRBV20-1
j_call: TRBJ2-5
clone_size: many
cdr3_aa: CSARGSGGGETQYF
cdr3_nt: TGCAGTGCTAGGGGTAGCGGGGGGGGAGAGACCCAGTACTTC

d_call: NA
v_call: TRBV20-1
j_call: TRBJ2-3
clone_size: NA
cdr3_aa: CSARDSNPSMAQYF
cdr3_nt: TGCAGTGCTAGAGATTCAAACCCGAGCATGGCGCAGTATTTT

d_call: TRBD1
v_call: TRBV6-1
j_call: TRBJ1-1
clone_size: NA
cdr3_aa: CARRPPGTGGGENTEAFF
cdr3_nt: TGTGCCAGACGGCCCCCCGGGACAGGGGGCGGGGAGAACACTGAAGCTTTCTTT

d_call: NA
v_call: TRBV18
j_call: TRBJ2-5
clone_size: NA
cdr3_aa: CASSPGSVETQYF
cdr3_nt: TGTGCCAGCTCACCAGGATCGGTAGAGACCCAGTACTTC

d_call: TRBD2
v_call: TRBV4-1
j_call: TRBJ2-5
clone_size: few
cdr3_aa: CASSWSGTNQETQYF
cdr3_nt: TGCGCCAGCAGCTGGTCCGGGACTAACCAAGAGACCCAGTACTTC

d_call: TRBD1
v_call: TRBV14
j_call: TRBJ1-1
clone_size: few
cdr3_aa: CASSQATGRGTEAFF
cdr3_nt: TGTGCCAGCAGCCAAGCGACAGGGAGGGGTACTGAAGCTTTCTTT

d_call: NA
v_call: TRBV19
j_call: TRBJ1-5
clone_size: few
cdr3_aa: CASSIGWQGYQPQHF
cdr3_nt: TGTGCCAGTAGTATTGGTTGGCAGGGATATCAGCCCCAGCATTTT

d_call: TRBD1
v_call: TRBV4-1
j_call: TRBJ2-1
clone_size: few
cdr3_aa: CASSQDPGTGGNEQFF
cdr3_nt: TGCGCCAGCAGCCAAGATCCCGGAACAGGGGGCAATGAGCAGTTCTTC

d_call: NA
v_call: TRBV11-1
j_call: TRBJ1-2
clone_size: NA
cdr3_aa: CASSPLGDGYGYTF
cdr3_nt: TGTGCCAGCAGCCCGTTGGGGGACGGATATGGCTACACCTTC

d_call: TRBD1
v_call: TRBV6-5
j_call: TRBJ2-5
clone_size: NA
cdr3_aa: CAISGYDRGQETQYF
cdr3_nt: TGTGCCATCAGTGGCTACGACAGGGGCCAAGAGACCCAGTACTTC

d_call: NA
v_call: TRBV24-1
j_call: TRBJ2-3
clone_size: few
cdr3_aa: CATSDLRRDTQYF
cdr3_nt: TGTGCCACCAGTGATTTAAGGCGAGATACGCAGTATTTT

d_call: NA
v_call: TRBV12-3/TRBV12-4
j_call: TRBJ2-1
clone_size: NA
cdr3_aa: CASRYNEQFF
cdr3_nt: TGTGCCAGCAGGTACAATGAGCAGTTCTTC

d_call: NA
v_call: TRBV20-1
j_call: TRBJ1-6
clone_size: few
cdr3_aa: CSAEPDGGSPLHF
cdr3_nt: TGCAGTGCGGAACCCGATGGCGGTTCACCCCTCCACTTT

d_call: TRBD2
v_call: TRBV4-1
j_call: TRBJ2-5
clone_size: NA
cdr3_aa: CASSQEGASGGETQYF
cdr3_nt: TGCGCCAGCAGCCAAGAGGGGGCTAGCGGGGGAGAGACCCAGTACTTC

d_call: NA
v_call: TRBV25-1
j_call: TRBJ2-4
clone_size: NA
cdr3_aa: CASSTGSHIQYF
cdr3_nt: TGTGCCAGCAGTACAGGGTCGCACATTCAGTACTTC

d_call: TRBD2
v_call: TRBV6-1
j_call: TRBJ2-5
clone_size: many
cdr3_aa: CASSPGLAVYQETQYF
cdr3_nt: TGTGCCAGCAGCCCCGGACTAGCGGTTTACCAAGAGACCCAGTACTTC

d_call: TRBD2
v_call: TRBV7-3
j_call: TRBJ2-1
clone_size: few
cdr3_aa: CASRPGTTSGDEQFF
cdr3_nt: TGTGCCAGCAGGCCCGGGACTACCTCTGGGGATGAGCAGTTCTTC

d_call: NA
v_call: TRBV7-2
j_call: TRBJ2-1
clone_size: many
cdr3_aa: CASSLKRSPYNEQFF
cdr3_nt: TGTGCCAGCAGCTTGAAGCGGTCCCCCTACAATGAGCAGTTCTTC

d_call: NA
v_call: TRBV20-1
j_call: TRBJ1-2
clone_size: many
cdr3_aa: CSGTGSYGYTF
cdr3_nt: TGCAGTGGTACGGGAAGCTATGGCTACACCTTC

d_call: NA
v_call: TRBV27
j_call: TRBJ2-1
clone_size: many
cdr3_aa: CASSETYNEQFF
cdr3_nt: TGTGCCAGCAGTGAAACCTACAATGAGCAGTTCTTC

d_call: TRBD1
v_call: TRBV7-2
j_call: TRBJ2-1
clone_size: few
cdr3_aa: CASRPGGTGPYNEQFF
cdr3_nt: TGTGCCAGCAGACCCGGGGGGACAGGGCCCTACAATGAGCAGTTCTTC

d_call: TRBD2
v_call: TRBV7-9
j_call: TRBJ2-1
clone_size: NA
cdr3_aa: CASSLGTSCDYNEQFF
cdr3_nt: TGTGCCAGCAGCTTAGGGACTAGCTGCGACTACAATGAGCAGTTCTTC

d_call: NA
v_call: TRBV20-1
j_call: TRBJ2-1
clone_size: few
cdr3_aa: CSAIRRGPSSYNEQFF
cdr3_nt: TGCAGTGCTATAAGAAGGGGTCCCAGCTCCTACAATGAGCAGTTCTTC

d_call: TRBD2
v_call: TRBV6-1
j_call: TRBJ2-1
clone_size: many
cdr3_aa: CASTPGTSGLAYNEQFF
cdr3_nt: TGTGCCAGCACTCCCGGGACTAGCGGCCTAGCCTACAATGAGCAGTTCTTC

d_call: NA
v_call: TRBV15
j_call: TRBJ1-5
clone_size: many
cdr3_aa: CATEEYSNQPQHF
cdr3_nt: TGTGCCACCGAAGAATATAGCAATCAGCCCCAGCATTTT

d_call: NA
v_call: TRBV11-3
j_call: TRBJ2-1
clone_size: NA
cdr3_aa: CASSLPGRSSYNEQFF
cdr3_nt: TGTGCCAGCAGCTTACCAGGTCGGAGCTCCTACAATGAGCAGTTCTTC

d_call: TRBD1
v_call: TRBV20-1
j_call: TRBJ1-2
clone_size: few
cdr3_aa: CSARDRDHYGYTF
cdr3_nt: TGCAGTGCTAGGGACAGGGACCACTATGGCTACACCTTC

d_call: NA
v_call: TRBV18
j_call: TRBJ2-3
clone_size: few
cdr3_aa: CASSPWLQPADTQYF
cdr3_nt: TGTGCCAGCTCACCTTGGCTCCAACCAGCAGATACGCAGTATTTT

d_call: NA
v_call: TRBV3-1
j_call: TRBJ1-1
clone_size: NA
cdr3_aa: CASSQTRGNTEAFF
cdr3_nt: TGTGCCAGCAGCCAAACTAGGGGGAACACTGAAGCTTTCTTT

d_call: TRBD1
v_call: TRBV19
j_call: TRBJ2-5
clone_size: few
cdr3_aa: CASRLQGAQDQETQYF
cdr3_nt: TGTGCCAGTAGATTACAGGGGGCGCAGGACCAAGAGACCCAGTACTTC